These 18 T cell receptor beta chains share one sample of origin, sequenced in a study of OX40 agonist ivuxolimab in advanced cancers. Method: immunoSEQ multiplex PCR; TCRdb's copy keeps in-frame clones and lacks some. The table has fewer than 120,000 clones, about 92% seen once. Here the sequenced sample was CD4+ or CD8+ T cells sorted from blood, taken in a trial of the OX40 agonist ivuxolimab. The origin of the receptors is an adult with an advanced solid tumor such as melanoma, head and neck, liver or kidney cancer.

The V call is TRBV6-5, the J call TRBJ2-3; maybe TRBD1 (5 bases). Trimming cost V 2 bases and J 4 bases, with 16 bases left between them. This CDR3 region has 16 residues. Germline-derived CDR1 and CDR2 are MNHEY and SVGAGI. The CDR3 DNA follows: TGTGCCAGCAGTTACAGGGCAGGGCCGAGTCCAGATACGCAGTATTTT. Its translation is CASSYRAGPSPDTQYF.

The CDR3 spells CASSSRAGTYNEQFF. The CDR3 nucleotides read TGTGCCAGCAGCTCTCGAGCGGGTACCTACAATGAGCAGTTCTTC. This sequence joins TRBV11-3 and TRBJ2-1, with D perhaps TRBD2 (6 bases). In germline, CDR1 is SGHNT, CDR2 YENEEA. This CDR3 is 15 amino acids long. V shed 4 bases and J shed 2 bases, with 12 bases lying between them.

The chain is built from TRBV29-1 and TRBJ1-4; the match to TRBD1 covers 8 bases. The J segment lost 8 bases and the V segment lost 5 bases, leaving 7 bases of the junction unmatched. CDR3 length: 13 residues. Germline CDR1 is SQVTM and CDR2 is ANQGSEA. The CDR3 is CSVRQGRGEKLFF. The CDR3 DNA follows: TGCAGCGTTAGACAGGGGCGAGGGGAAAAACTGTTTTTT.

DNA of the CDR3: TGTGCCAGCAGTGGACGGTATAGCAATCAGCCCCAGCATTTT. It specifies CASSGRYSNQPQHF. The chain uses TRBV2 and TRBJ1-5; no firm D call. There are 14 residues in the CDR3. Between the trimmed V and J ends, which lost 4 bases and 0 bases, there was a span of 7 bases. Germline CDR1 is SNHLY and CDR2 is FYNNEI.

The chain carries TRBV5-5 and TRBJ2-7; D ambiguous. CDR1 and CDR2 from the germline V gene are SGHKS and YYEKEE (reference sequence). Trimming cost V 0 bases and J 3 bases, with 7 bases left between them. This CDR3 region has 13 residues. CDR3 sequence: CASSLVSDYEQYF. The CDR3 nucleotides are TGTGCCAGCAGCTTGGTCTCTGACTACGAGCAGTACTTC.

This clone appeared once. The genes are TRBV7-2 and TRBJ2-5; D not resolved. The V and J ends lost 5 bases and 2 bases respectively, with 12 bases between them. Germline CDR1 is SGHTA and CDR2 is FQGNSA. The length of the CDR3 is 14 residues. The chain's CDR3 is CASSRSPDQETQYF. The CDR3 bases are TGTGCCAGCAGCCGTAGTCCAGATCAAGAGACCCAGTACTTC.

The chain is built from TRBV19 and TRBJ2-2, with D unresolved. V was trimmed by 4 bases and J by 1 base, leaving 7 bases between them. This CDR3 contains 14 residues. Germline CDR1 LNHDA, CDR2 SQIVND (reference sequence). The CDR3 DNA reads TGTGCCAGTAGTAGTTCGGTGAACACCGGGGAGCTGTTTTTT. Protein: CASSSSVNTGELFF.

V and J are TRBV27 and TRBJ2-7; perhaps TRBD1 as D (6 bases). The CDR3 contains 16 residues. The ends were cut back, 5 bases at V and 0 bases at J, with 17 bases in the middle. CDR1 and CDR2 from the germline V gene are MNHEY and SMNVEV (reference sequence). The CDR3 nucleotides are TGTGCCAGCAGTCCAAAGGGGACAAGGAGCTCCTACGAGCAGTACTTC. The encoded protein is CASSPKGTRSSYEQYF.

The genes are TRBV6-9 and TRBJ1-4; no clear D. V was clipped by 6 bases and J by 8 bases, with 16 bases between them. This CDR3 region has 14 residues. The germline V gene encodes CDR1 MNHGY and CDR2 SVAAGI. The CDR3 spells CASSPSRVLEKLFF. The CDR3 region has the DNA TGTGCCAGCAGCCCCTCCCGGGTCTTGGAAAAACTGTTTTTT.

This chain connects TRBV12-5 to TRBJ1-5, with a weak D call TRBD1 (6 bases). Germline V gene sequence: CDR1 LGHNT, CDR2 FRNRAP. The CDR3 length is 15 residues. Trimming left V 6 bases short and J 0 bases short, with 12 bases between. The CDR3 region has the DNA TGTGCTAGTGGGTTACAGGGACATAGCAATCAGCCCCAGCATTTT. Translating gives CASGLQGHSNQPQHF.

The V and J genes are TRBV7-2 and TRBJ2-1; 9 nucleotides line up with TRBD1. Germline CDR1 is SGHTA and CDR2 is FQGNSA. This CDR3 is 14 amino acids long. V shed 5 bases, J shed 7 bases, and the junction held 6 bases outside the gene matches. CDR3 in DNA: TGTGCCAGCAGCATACAGGGGGCGCAGAATGAGCAGTTCTTC. Encoded protein: CASSIQGAQNEQFF.

The chain recombines TRBV6-5 with TRBJ2-4; D is uncertain. The CDR3 sequence is 15 residues long. Germline V gene data show CDR1 as MNHEY and CDR2 as SVGAGI. V was trimmed by 0 bases and J by 9 bases, leaving 15 bases between them. The CDR3 loop reads CASSYSKGGRSIQYF. In DNA form, the CDR3 reads TGTGCCAGCAGTTACTCGAAGGGCGGCAGAAGCATTCAGTACTTC.

This clone was counted a few times. This chain connects TRBV5-1 to TRBJ1-2; D is undetermined. This CDR3 spans 15 amino acids. Germline CDR1 and CDR2: SGHRS and YFSETQ. V was shortened by 3 bases and J by 4 bases, with 16 bases between the two germline ends. CDR3 amino acids: CASSSSQLQTYGYTF. The DNA of the CDR3 is TGCGCCAGCAGCTCGTCGCAGCTTCAAACCTATGGCTACACCTTC.

The chain has TRBV16 and TRBJ1-5; D call uncertain. The CDR3 contains 15 residues. Trimming took off 6 bases at V and 6 bases at J, with 18 bases between the two ends. Germline V gives CDR1 KGHSY, CDR2 FQNENV. The CDR3 nucleotides are TGTGCCAGCAGTCCCACACAGCTAAGTGGTCAGCCCCAGCATTTT. As protein: CASSPTQLSGQPQHF.

This clone has only one observation. V and J are TRBV11-2 and TRBJ2-7; tentatively, D is TRBD1 or TRBD2 (5 bases each). Per the germline V gene, CDR1 is SGHAT and CDR2 is FQNNGV. V gave up 0 bases and J gave up 0 bases, with 12 bases separating them. The CDR3 extends over 16 amino acids. The chain's CDR3 is CASSLDIGDPSYEQYF. CDR3 DNA: TGTGCCAGCAGCTTAGATATTGGGGACCCCTCCTACGAGCAGTACTTC.

The chain joins TRBV28 to TRBJ1-1; D is perhaps TRBD1 (5 bases). This CDR3 is 15 amino acids long. V gave up 7 bases and J gave up 5 bases, with 20 bases separating them. CDR1 is MDHEN, CDR2 SYDVKM, per germline. The CDR3 nucleotides are TGTGCCAGCATCCCCGGTCCTCAGGGTCGGACTGAAGCTTTCTTT. Its translation is CASIPGPQGRTEAFF.

Here the CDR3 reads CASRRDGPYGYTF. The CDR3 DNA is TGTGCCAGCAGAAGGGACGGCCCCTATGGCTACACCTTC. This sequence joins TRBV6-5 and TRBJ1-2, with a possible D match to TRBD1 (5 bases). The CDR3 is 13 amino acids. Germline CDR1 reads MNHEY; CDR2 reads SVGAGI. Trimming stripped 6 bases from V and 4 bases from J, with 12 bases between.

The chain has TRBV28 and TRBJ2-1; 9 bases align to TRBD2. J lost 4 bases, V lost 5 bases, and 6 bases had no gene match. This CDR3 region has 15 residues. Germline V gene sequence: CDR1 MDHEN, CDR2 SYDVKM. The CDR3 here is CASSVTSGLYNEQFF. The CDR3 DNA sequence: TGTGCCAGCAGTGTTACTAGCGGGTTATACAATGAGCAGTTCTTC.